Listed here are 15 T cell receptor beta chains from one sample, sequenced in a study of shared clonotypes between healthy human individuals. The repertoire was sequenced with immunoSEQ multiplex PCR; TCRdb's copy has only in-frame clones and lacks some. The repertoire has some 200,000 clones, over 60% of them found once; the top ten carry approximately 10%. The specimen sequenced was memory CD4+ T cells sorted from blood. As for subset: CD45RA-negative fraction. These receptors came from a man aged 30 to 39 in good health.

The genes are TRBV28 and TRBJ2-1, with D possibly being TRBD1 (6 bases). Germline V gives CDR1 MDHEN, CDR2 SYDVKM. The CDR3 length is 15 residues. Trimming shortened V by 2 bases and J by 6 bases, and 14 bases separated the two germline ends. CDR3 sequence: CASSLLRDMSNEQFF. The DNA of the CDR3 is TGTGCCAGCAGTTTACTCCGGGACATGTCCAATGAGCAGTTCTTC. Combining the CDR3 with reference TRBV28 and TRBJ2-1 gives the whole variable domain DVKVTQSSRYLVKRTGEKVFLECVQDMDHENMFWYRQDPGLGLRLIYFSYDVKMKEKGDIPEGYSVSREKKERFSLILESASTNQTSMYLCASSLLRDMSNEQFFGPGTRLTVL.

J is TRBJ2-1 and V is TRBV6-4; 14 bases fit TRBD2. With V trimmed by 6 bases and J by 7 bases, 5 bases remained unmatched. The CDR3 has 15 amino acids. Germline loops: CDR1 MRHNA, CDR2 SNTAGT. This CDR3 reads CASSLGLAGVNEQFF. The CDR3 region has the DNA TGTGCCAGCAGCCTGGGACTAGCGGGAGTTAATGAGCAGTTCTTC.

The chain links TRBV5-6 to TRBJ1-2; tentatively, D is TRBD1 (5 bases). V gave up 4 bases and J gave up 13 bases, with 20 bases separating them. This CDR3 is 13 amino acids long. Germline-derived CDR1 and CDR2 are SGHDT and YYEEEE. CDR3 sequence reads: CASSLPGDSMGTF. CDR3 nucleotides: TGTGCCAGCAGCCTTCCGGGAGACAGCATGGGCACCTTC.

The chain joins TRBV11-3 to TRBJ2-1, with a possible D match to TRBD2 (6 bases). CDR3 length equals 15 residues. Trimming pared 8 bases from V and 1 base from J, leaving 15 bases between. Per the germline V gene, CDR1 is SGHNT and CDR2 is YENEEA. The CDR3 sequence: CASSSGTRSYNEQFF. The CDR3 nucleotides are TGTGCCAGCTCTTCCGGGACTCGATCCTACAATGAGCAGTTCTTC.

The chain links TRBV6-5 to TRBJ2-7; the D gene is possibly TRBD1 (6 bases). Trimming left V 6 bases short and J 3 bases short, with 18 bases between. Germline V CDR1 and CDR2: MNHEY, SVGAGI. The CDR3 spans 15 residues. In nucleotides, the CDR3 is TGTGCCAGCAGACCTAATGGACAGATACACTACGAGCAGTACTTC. Translation gives CASRPNGQIHYEQYF.

In nucleotides, the CDR3 is TGTGCCAGCAGCCCCCTCCGTTCAGATACGCAGTATTTT. It encodes CASSPLRSDTQYF. This chain joins TRBV11-3 and TRBJ2-3; D call uncertain. The germline V and J ends were trimmed by 5 bases and 4 bases, with 10 bases remaining between them. This CDR3 has 13 amino acids. Germline V CDR1 and CDR2: SGHNT, YENEEA.

This clone has more than one count but fewer than ten. Other DNA sequences within the sample encode an identical CDR3. The chain carries TRBV13 and TRBJ1-5; D remains ambiguous. CDR3 size: 12 residues. Germline CDR1 PRHDT, CDR2 FYEKMQ (reference sequence). Trimming took 2 bases from V and 6 from J, leaving 5 bases between them. The CDR3 reads CASSLSGQPQHF. In DNA, the CDR3 is TGTGCCAGCAGCTTATCCGGTCAGCCCCAGCATTTT. Filled out from reference TRBV13 and TRBJ1-5, the complete variable domain reads AAGVIQSPRHLIKEKRETATLKCYPIPRHDTVYWYQQGPGQDPQFLISFYEKMQSDKGSIPDRFSAQQFSDYHSELNMSSLELGDSALYFCASSLSGQPQHFGDGTRLSIL.

The chain carries TRBV5-6 and TRBJ2-3; D call uncertain. The length of the CDR3 is 15 residues. V shed 0 bases and J shed 5 bases, with 13 bases lying between them. Germline V gene sequence: CDR1 SGHDT, CDR2 YYEEEE. CDR3 residues: CASSLGARNVDTQYF. Here the CDR3 DNA reads TGTGCCAGCAGCTTGGGGGCTCGGAACGTAGATACGCAGTATTTT.

This chain links TRBV7-3 with TRBJ2-2; possibly TRBD1 for D (6 bases). The V gene's germline CDR1 is SGHTA and CDR2 FQGTGA. V was pared by 2 bases and J by 1 base, with 17 bases between. This CDR3 is 18 amino acids long. The CDR3 DNA follows: TGTGCCAGCAGCTTAGGGGGCGTAGGCAGGGTGAACACCGGGGAGCTGTTTTTT. Amino acids: CASSLGGVGRVNTGELFF.

The chain is built from TRBV4-2 and TRBJ2-1; 8 nucleotides line up with TRBD2. The CDR3 consists of 17 residues. Germline V gene data show CDR1 as LGHNA and CDR2 as YNFKEQ. With V trimmed by 0 bases and J by 7 bases, 11 bases remained unmatched. The CDR3 DNA reads as TGTGCCAGCAGCCAAGATAGTGGCCCCGGGGGGGAAAATGAGCAGTTCTTC. Its translation is CASSQDSGPGGENEQFF.

The CDR3 region is CASSSRDYGYTF. The CDR3 coding sequence is TGTGCCAGTAGTAGCCGGGACTATGGCTACACCTTC. This chain connects TRBV19 to TRBJ1-2; D unresolved. Germline V gene lookup returns CDR1 LNHDA and CDR2 SQIVND (reference sequence). CDR3 length: 12 amino acids. Between the trimmed V and J ends, which lost 4 bases and 3 bases, there was a span of 6 bases. Variable domain in full (rest from reference TRBV19 and TRBJ1-2): DGGITQSPKYLFRKEGQNVTLSCEQNLNHDAMYWYRQDPGQGLRLIYYSQIVNDFQKGDIAEGYSVSREKKESFPLTVTSAQKNPTAFYLCASSSRDYGYTFGSGTRLTVV.

The gene calls are TRBV28 and TRBJ2-5; TRBD1 aligns across 8 bases. Germline trimming cut 7 bases from V and 3 bases from J; bases unmatched to any gene: 4. The germline V gene encodes CDR1 MDHEN and CDR2 SYDVKM. This CDR3 is built from 13 residues. The CDR3 nucleotides are TGTGCCAGCAAACAGGGGGGAGAAGAGACCCAGTACTTC. It codes for CASKQGGEETQYF.

DNA for the CDR3: TGTGCCAGCACCTACGTGAAGCGGACAGATACGCAGTATTTT. It encodes CASTYVKRTDTQYF. The rearrangement links TRBV7-9 to TRBJ2-3; the D gene is possibly TRBD2 (5 bases). Germline V lookup: CDR1 SEHNR, CDR2 FQNEAQ (reference sequence). The CDR3 is 14 residues long. V lost 7 bases and J 3 bases, leaving 14 bases between the germline ends.

This clone was observed a handful of times. This chain uses TRBV25-1 with TRBJ2-1; 7 bases map to TRBD2. The CDR3 has 17 residues. After removal of 0 bases from V and 6 bases from J, the junction contained 11 bases not matched to a gene. Germline CDR1 and CDR2: MGHDK and SYGVNS. The CDR3 DNA follows: TGTGCCAGCAGTGAATATTCGAAGCGGGACCGCGGCAATGAGCAGTTCTTC. Protein product: CASSEYSKRDRGNEQFF.

V gene TRBV5-6 combines with J gene TRBJ2-7, with D perhaps matching TRBD2 (5 bases). Trimming cost V 4 bases and J 7 bases, with 12 bases left between them. This CDR3 spans 12 amino acids. CDR1 SGHDT and CDR2 YYEEEE come from the germline V gene. DNA of the CDR3: TGTGCCAGCAGCCCGACCGGGGAGGAGCAGTACTTC. Translating gives CASSPTGEEQYF. Supplemented by reference TRBV5-6 and TRBJ2-7, the full variable domain reads DAGVTQSPTHLIKTRGQQVTLRCSPKSGHDTVSWYQQALGQGPQFIFQYYEEEERQRGNFPDRFSGHQFPNYSSELNVNALLLGDSALYLCASSPTGEEQYFGPGTRLTVT.